These 9 T cell receptor beta chains share one sample of origin, sequenced in a study of response to subunit inactivated influenza vaccine. TCRdb re-called the RT-PCR reads with MiXCR, one entry per CDR3 protein. This repertoire shows about 780,000 distinct CDR3 sequences, approximately 18% found once; its top ten account for 9.5% to 13%. The material sequenced was PBMCs from blood, taken 5 to 6 days after vaccination. The receptors come from a man aged 50-60 years who received an inactivated influenza vaccine.

The chain couples TRBV6-2 or TRBV6-3 to TRBJ2-1; D is possibly TRBD1 or TRBD2 (6 bases each). This CDR3 contains 15 residues. V lost 8 bases to trimming and J lost 8 bases, with 22 bases between them. The germline CDR1 and CDR2 sequences are MNHEY and SVGEGT. Here the CDR3 reads CASRPGGRVSDEQFF. The CDR3 DNA reads TGTGCCAGCCGTCCCGGGGGCAGGGTATCAGATGAGCAGTTCTTC.

This clonotype was seen a few times. The rearrangement links TRBV15 to TRBJ2-1; D might be TRBD2 (6 bases). Germline CDR1 and CDR2: LNHNV and YYDKDF (reference sequence). V shed 3 bases and J shed 4 bases, with 13 bases lying between them. The CDR3 spans 15 residues. CDR3 loop: CATSRGGREYNEQFF. CDR3 bases: TGTGCCACCAGCAGGGGTGGGCGGGAATACAATGAGCAGTTCTTC.

This chain connects TRBV20-1 to TRBJ1-2; D is perhaps TRBD1 (5 bases). The germline V and J ends were trimmed by 1 base and 4 bases, with 10 bases remaining between them. Germline values: CDR1 DFQATT, CDR2 SNEGSKA (reference sequence). The CDR3 sequence is 13 residues long. CDR3 residues: CSARVDRPYGYTF. Written as DNA, the CDR3 is TGCAGTGCTAGAGTTGACAGACCCTATGGCTACACCTTC.

This clonotype was observed a handful of times. CDR3 residues: CASSFFHEQFF. The CDR3 DNA reads TGTGCCAGCAGTTTTTTCCATGAGCAGTTCTTC. This chain uses TRBV12-3 or TRBV12-4 with TRBJ2-1; D is undetermined. The CDR3 has 11 amino acids. Trimming removed 3 bases at V and 8 bases at J, with 5 bases between.

The chain employs TRBV5-1 and TRBJ1-3; a weak D match, TRBD1 (6 bases). The CDR3 is made up of 15 amino acids. Germline values: CDR1 SGHRS, CDR2 YFSETQ. V was cut by 5 bases and J by 0 bases, with 12 bases left in between. CDR3 in DNA: TGCGCCAGCAGATCCGGACAGTTCTCTGGAAACACCATATATTTT. Its protein is CASRSGQFSGNTIYF. Looking up the rest from reference TRBV5-1 and TRBJ1-3 gives the full variable domain: KAGVTQTPRYLIKTRGQQVTLSCSPISGHRSVSWYQQTPGQGLQFLFEYFSETQRNKGNFPGRFSGRQFSNSRSEMNVSTLELGDSALYLCASRSGQFSGNTIYFGEGSWLTVV.

The rearrangement links TRBV6-2 or TRBV6-3 to TRBJ1-5, with TRBD1 as a possible D gene (5 bases). Germline CDR1 reads MNHEY; CDR2 reads SVGEGT. Trimming took 0 bases from V and 7 from J, leaving 10 bases between them. The CDR3 sequence is 14 residues long. In DNA, the CDR3 is TGTGCCAGCAGTTACTCAGTCCAGGGCCAGCCCCAGCATTTT. Protein product: CASSYSVQGQPQHF.

The chain carries TRBV9 and TRBJ2-2; 13 bases are a match to TRBD2. The CDR3 length is 21 residues. Germline V lookup: CDR1 SGDLS, CDR2 YYNGEE. V shed 0 bases, J shed 1 base, and the junction held 12 bases outside the gene matches. The CDR3 nucleotides read TGTGCCAGCAGCGTAGCCCTTATCAGGACTAGCGGGAGTGTGAACACCGGGGAGCTGTTTTTT. This codes for CASSVALIRTSGSVNTGELFF.

The chain is built from TRBV6-1 and TRBJ2-7; tentative D call: TRBD2 (5 bases). The V gene's germline CDR1 is MNHNS and CDR2 SASEGT. The CDR3 has 17 residues. V lost 0 bases and J 3 bases, leaving 18 bases between the germline ends. DNA for the CDR3: TGTGCCAGCAGTGAAGCGTCCGGAGCGGCCCTCCACTACGAGCAGTACTTC. Translation: CASSEASGAALHYEQYF.

This clonotype was seen a handful of times. The V gene is TRBV4-2, the J gene TRBJ2-2; no firm D call. Trimming took off 6 bases at V and 1 base at J, with 3 bases between the two ends. The CDR3 is 12 residues long. The germline CDR1 and CDR2 sequences are LGHNA and YNFKEQ. CDR3 DNA sequence: TGTGCCAGCAGACAGAACACCGGGGAGCTGTTTTTT. Translation gives CASRQNTGELFF.